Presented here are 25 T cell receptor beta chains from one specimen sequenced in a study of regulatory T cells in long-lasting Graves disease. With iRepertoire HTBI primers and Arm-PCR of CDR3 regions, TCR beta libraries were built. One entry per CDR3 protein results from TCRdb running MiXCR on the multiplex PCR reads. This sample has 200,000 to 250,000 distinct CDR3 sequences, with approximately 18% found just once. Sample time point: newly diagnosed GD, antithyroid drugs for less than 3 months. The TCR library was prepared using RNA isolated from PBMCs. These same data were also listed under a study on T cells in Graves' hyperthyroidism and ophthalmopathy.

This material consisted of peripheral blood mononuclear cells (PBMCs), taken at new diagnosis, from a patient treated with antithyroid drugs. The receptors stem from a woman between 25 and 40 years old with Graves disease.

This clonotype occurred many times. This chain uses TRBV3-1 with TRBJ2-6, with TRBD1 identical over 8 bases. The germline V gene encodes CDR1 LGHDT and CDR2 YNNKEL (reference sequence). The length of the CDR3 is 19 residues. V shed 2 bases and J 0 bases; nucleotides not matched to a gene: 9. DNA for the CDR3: TGTGCCAGCAGCCAACGTGGGACAGGAAAAAGCTCTGGGGCCAACGTCCTGACTTTC. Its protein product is CASSQRGTGKSSGANVLTF. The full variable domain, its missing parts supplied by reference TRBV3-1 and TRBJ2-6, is DTAVSQTPKYLVTQMGNDKSIKCEQNLGHDTMYWYKQDSKKFLKIMFSYNNKELIINETVPNRFSPKSPDKAHLNLHINSLELGDSAVYFCASSQRGTGKSSGANVLTFGAGSRLTVL.

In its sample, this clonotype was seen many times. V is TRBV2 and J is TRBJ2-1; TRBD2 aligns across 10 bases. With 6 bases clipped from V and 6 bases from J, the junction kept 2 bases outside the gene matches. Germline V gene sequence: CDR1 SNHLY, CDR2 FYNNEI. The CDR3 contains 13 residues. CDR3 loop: CASSSGRGNEQFF. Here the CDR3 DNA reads TGTGCCAGCAGCAGCGGGAGGGGCAATGAGCAGTTCTTC. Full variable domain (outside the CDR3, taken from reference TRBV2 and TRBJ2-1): EPEVTQTPSHQVTQMGQEVILRCVPISNHLYFYWYRQILGQKVEFLVSFYNNEISEKSEIFDDQFSVERPDGSNFTLKIRSTKLEDSAMYFCASSSGRGNEQFFGPGTRLTVL.

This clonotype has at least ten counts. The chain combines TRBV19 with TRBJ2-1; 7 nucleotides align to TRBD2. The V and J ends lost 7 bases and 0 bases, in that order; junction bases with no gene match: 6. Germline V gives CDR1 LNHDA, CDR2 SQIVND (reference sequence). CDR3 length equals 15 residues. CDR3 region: CASMRRESSYNEQFF. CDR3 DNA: TGTGCCAGTATGAGGCGGGAGAGCTCCTACAATGAGCAGTTCTTC. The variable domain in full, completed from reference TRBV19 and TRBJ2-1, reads DGGITQSPKYLFRKEGQNVTLSCEQNLNHDAMYWYRQDPGQGLRLIYYSQIVNDFQKGDIAEGYSVSREKKESFPLTVTSAQKNPTAFYLCASMRRESSYNEQFFGPGTRLTVL.

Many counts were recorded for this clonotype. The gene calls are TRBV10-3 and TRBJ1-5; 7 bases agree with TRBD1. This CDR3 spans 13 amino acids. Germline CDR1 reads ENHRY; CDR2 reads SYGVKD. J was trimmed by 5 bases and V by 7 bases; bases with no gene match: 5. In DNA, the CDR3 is TGTGCCATCAAGCAGGGGGGAGATCAGCCCCAGCATTTT. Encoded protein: CAIKQGGDQPQHF.

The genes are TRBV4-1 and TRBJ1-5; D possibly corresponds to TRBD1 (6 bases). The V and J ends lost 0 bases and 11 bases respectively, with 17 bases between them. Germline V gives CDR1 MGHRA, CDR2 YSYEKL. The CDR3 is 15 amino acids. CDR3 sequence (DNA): TGCGCCAGCAGCCAAGATACAGGGTCGCCGAGGGCCCAGCATTTT. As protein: CASSQDTGSPRAQHF.

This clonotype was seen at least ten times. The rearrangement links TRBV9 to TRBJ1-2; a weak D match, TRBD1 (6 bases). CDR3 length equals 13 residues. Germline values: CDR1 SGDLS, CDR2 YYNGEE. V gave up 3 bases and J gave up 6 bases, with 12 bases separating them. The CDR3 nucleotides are TGTGCCAGCAGCGCGACAGGTAGTGATGGCTACACCTTC. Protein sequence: CASSATGSDGYTF.

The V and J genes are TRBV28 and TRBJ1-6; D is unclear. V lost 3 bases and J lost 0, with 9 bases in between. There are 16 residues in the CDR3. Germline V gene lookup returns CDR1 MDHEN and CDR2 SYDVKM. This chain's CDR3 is CASSFVSDSYNSPLHF. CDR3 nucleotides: TGTGCCAGCAGTTTTGTATCGGACTCCTATAATTCACCCCTCCACTTT.

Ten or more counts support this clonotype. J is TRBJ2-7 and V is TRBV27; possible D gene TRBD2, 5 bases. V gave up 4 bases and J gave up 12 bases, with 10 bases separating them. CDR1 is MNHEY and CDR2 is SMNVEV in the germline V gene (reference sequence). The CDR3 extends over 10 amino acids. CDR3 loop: CASSSPDLYF. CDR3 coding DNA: TGTGCCAGCAGTTCGCCGGACTTGTACTTC.

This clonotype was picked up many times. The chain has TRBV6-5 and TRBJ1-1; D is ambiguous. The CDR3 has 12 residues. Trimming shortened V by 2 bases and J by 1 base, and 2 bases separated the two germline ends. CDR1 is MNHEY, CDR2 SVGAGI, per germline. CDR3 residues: CASSYENTEAFF. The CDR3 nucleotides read TGTGCCAGCAGTTACGAGAACACTGAAGCTTTCTTT.

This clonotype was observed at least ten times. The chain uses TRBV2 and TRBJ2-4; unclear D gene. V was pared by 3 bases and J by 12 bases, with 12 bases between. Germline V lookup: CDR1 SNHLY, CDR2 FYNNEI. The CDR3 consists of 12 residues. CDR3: CASSDLGRSQYF. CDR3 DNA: TGTGCCAGCAGTGACCTAGGGCGGAGTCAGTACTTC.

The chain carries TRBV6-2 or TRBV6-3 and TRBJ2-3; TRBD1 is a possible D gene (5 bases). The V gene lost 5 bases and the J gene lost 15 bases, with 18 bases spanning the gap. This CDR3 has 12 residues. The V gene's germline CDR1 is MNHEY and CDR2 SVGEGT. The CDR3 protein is CASSEVARAIYF. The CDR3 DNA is TGTGCCAGCAGTGAAGTGGCCAGGGCCATTTATTTT.

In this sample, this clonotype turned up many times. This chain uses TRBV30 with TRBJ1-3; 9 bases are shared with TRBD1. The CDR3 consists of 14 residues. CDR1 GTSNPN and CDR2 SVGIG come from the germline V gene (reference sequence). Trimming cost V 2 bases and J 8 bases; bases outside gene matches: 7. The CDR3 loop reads CAWSFEQGAYTIYF. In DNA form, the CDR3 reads TGTGCCTGGAGTTTCGAACAGGGGGCCTACACCATATATTTT.

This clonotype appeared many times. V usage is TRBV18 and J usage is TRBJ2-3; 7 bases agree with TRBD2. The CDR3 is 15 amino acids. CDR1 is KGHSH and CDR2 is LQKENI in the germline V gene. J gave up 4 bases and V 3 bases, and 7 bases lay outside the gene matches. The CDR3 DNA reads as TGTGCCAGCTCACCCTCAGCGGGAAGGGCAGATACGCAGTATTTT. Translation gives CASSPSAGRADTQYF.

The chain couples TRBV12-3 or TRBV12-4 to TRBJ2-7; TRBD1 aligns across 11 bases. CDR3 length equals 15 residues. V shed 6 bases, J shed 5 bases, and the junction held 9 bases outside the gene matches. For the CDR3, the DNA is TGTGCCAGCAGCCAATGGACAGGGGGCAACGACGAGCAGTACTTC. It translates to CASSQWTGGNDEQYF.

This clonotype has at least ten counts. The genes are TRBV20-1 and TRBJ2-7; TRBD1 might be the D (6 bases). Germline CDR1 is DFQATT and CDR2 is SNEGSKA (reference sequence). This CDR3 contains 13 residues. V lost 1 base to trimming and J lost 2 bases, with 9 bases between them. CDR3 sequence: CSARGDNPYEQYF. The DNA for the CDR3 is TGCAGTGCTAGAGGGGACAACCCCTACGAGCAGTACTTC.

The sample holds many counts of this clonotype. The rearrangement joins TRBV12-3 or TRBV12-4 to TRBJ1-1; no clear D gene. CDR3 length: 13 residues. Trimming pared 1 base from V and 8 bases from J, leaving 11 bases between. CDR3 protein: CASSLVGKPEAFF. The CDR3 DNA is TGTGCCAGCAGTTTAGTTGGGAAACCAGAAGCTTTCTTT.

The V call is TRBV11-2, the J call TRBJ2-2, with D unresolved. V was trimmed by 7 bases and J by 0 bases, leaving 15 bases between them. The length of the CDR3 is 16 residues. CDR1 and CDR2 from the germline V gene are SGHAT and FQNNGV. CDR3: CASNPWLIPNTGELFF. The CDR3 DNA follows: TGTGCCAGCAACCCGTGGTTGATCCCGAACACCGGGGAGCTGTTTTTT. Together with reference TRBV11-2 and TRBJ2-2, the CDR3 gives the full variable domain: EAGVAQSPRYKIIEKRQSVAFWCNPISGHATLYWYQQILGQGPKLLIQFQNNGVVDDSQLPKDRFSAERLKGVDSTLKIQPAKLEDSAVYLCASNPWLIPNTGELFFGEGSRLTVL.

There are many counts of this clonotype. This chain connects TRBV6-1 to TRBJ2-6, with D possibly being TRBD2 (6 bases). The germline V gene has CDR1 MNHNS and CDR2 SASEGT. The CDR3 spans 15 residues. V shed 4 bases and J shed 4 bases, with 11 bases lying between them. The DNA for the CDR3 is TGTGCCAGCAGTGGCGGGGCTAGCGGGGCCAACGTCCTGACTTTC. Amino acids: CASSGGASGANVLTF.

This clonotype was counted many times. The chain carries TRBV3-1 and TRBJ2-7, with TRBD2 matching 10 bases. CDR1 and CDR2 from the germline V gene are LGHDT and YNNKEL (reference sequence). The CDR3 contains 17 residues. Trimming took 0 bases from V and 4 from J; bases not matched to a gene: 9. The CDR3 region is CASSQERLAGVAYEQYF. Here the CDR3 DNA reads TGTGCCAGCAGCCAAGAACGTCTAGCGGGGGTGGCGTACGAGCAGTACTTC.

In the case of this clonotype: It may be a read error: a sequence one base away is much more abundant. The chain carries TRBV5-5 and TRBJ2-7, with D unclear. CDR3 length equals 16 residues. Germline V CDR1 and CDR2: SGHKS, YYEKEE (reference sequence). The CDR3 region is CATSSIFPAVTYEQYF. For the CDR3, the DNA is TGTGCCACCAGCTCCATTTTTCCGGCAGTAACCTACGAGCAGTACTTC. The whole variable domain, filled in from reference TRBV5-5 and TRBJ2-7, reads DAGVTQSPTHLIKTRGQQVTLRCSPISGHKSVSWYQQVLGQGPQFIFQYYEKEERGRGNFPDRFSARQFPNYSSELNVNALLLGDSALYLCATSSIFPAVTYEQYFGPGTRLTVT.

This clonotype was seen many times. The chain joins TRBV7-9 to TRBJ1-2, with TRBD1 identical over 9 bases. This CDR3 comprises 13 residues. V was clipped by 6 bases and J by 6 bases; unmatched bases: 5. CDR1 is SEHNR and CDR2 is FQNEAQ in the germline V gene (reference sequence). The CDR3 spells CASRWTGVDGYTF. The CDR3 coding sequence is TGTGCCAGCAGGTGGACAGGGGTCGATGGCTACACCTTC.

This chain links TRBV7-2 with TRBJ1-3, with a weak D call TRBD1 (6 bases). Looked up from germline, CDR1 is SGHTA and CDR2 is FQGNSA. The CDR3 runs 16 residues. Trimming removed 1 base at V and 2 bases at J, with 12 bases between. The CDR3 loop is CASSLVPGTTGNTIYF. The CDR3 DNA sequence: TGTGCCAGCAGCTTAGTTCCCGGGACAACTGGAAACACCATATATTTT.

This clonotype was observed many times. CDR3 nucleotides: TGTGCCAGCAGTCGCCAACCCAGCGTTCTGGACGAGCAGTACTTC. Protein product: CASSRQPSVLDEQYF. J is TRBJ2-7 and V is TRBV6-2 or TRBV6-3; no clear D. Trimming removed 5 bases at V and 5 bases at J, with 19 bases between. This CDR3 is 15 amino acids long. Germline-derived CDR1 and CDR2 are MNHEY and SVGEGT.

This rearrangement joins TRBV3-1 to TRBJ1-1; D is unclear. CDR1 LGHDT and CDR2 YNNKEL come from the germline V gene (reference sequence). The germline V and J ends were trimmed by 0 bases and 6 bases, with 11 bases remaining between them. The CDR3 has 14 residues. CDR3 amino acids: CASSQDLVFPEAFF. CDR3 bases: TGTGCCAGCAGCCAAGATCTGGTGTTTCCTGAAGCTTTCTTT.

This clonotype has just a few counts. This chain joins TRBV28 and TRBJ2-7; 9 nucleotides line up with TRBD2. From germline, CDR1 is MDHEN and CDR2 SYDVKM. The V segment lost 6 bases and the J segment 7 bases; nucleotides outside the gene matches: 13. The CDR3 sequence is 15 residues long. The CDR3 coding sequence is TGTGCCAGCAGCCTCTCAAGCGGGAGGTGGGGAGAGCAGTACTTC. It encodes CASSLSSGRWGEQYF.